These 29 T cell receptor beta chains were sequenced from one sample in a study of cytomegalovirus exposure and HLA in healthy donors. 13 Jbeta primers and 60 Vbeta primers were used for the PCR. Clones were sequenced by immunoSEQ multiplex PCR, and TCRdb holds only the in-frame ones, with some missing. The sample yields 150,000 to 200,000 clones, 68% seen once. What was sequenced was PBMCs. The receptors stem from a man aged 30 to 45 in good health and CMV-seropositive.

V is TRBV2 and J is TRBJ2-7, with 9 bases that match TRBD1. V lost 8 bases to trimming and J lost 3 bases; unmatched junction nucleotides: 8. CDR1 SNHLY and CDR2 FYNNEI come from the germline V gene. The CDR3 covers 14 residues. The CDR3 sequence: CASCRDRDGYEQYF. DNA for the CDR3: TGTGCCAGCTGCCGGGACAGGGATGGCTACGAGCAGTACTTC.

This chain links TRBV2 with TRBJ1-4; tentative D call: TRBD1 (6 bases). The CDR3 runs to 14 residues. Trimming cost V 2 bases and J 8 bases, with 12 bases left between them. The V gene's germline CDR1 is SNHLY and CDR2 FYNNEI. CDR3 protein: CASSETGRGEKLFF. The CDR3 nucleotides read TGTGCCAGCAGTGAAACAGGGCGGGGGGAAAAACTGTTTTTT.

The chain employs TRBV28 and TRBJ1-2; perhaps TRBD1 as D (6 bases). From germline, CDR1 is MDHEN and CDR2 SYDVKM. The CDR3 covers 12 residues. V lost 7 bases and J lost 6, with 12 bases in between. As DNA, the CDR3 is TGTGCCAGCACGGCAGGGGTGGATGGCTACACCTTC. It codes for CASTAGVDGYTF.

The rearrangement uses TRBV4-2 and TRBJ1-5; 8 positions match TRBD1. V shed 1 base and J 5 bases; nucleotides not matched to a gene: 7. The V gene's germline CDR1 is LGHNA and CDR2 YNFKEQ. The CDR3 runs to 16 residues. The CDR3 DNA reads TGTGCCAGCAGCCAAGGTTGGCAGGGGGCACATCAGCCCCAGCATTTT. This gives the protein CASSQGWQGAHQPQHF.

The chain has TRBV28 and TRBJ2-2; D is unclear. CDR3 size: 13 residues. Between the trimmed V and J ends, which lost 6 bases and 4 bases, there was a span of 9 bases. Germline V gene lookup returns CDR1 MDHEN and CDR2 SYDVKM. The chain's CDR3 is CASRRQITGELFF. CDR3 nucleotides: TGTGCCAGCAGGAGACAAATCACCGGGGAGCTGTTTTTT.

V is TRBV28 and J is TRBJ1-1; tentative D call: TRBD1 (6 bases). The germline V gene encodes CDR1 MDHEN and CDR2 SYDVKM. V lost 2 bases to trimming and J lost 3 bases, with 13 bases between them. The CDR3 runs 15 residues. The CDR3 DNA reads TGTGCCAGCAGTTTACGACCAGGGGCGTACACTGAAGCTTTCTTT. Protein sequence: CASSLRPGAYTEAFF.

To note about this clone: Other DNA sequences in this specimen translate into the identical CDR3. CDR3 bases: TGTGCCAGCAGTGAATTGGACAGGGGAGTAGGAAACACCATATATTTT. Translated: CASSELDRGVGNTIYF. V and J are TRBV6-1 and TRBJ1-3; 9 bases are shared with TRBD1. This CDR3 contains 16 residues. CDR1 MNHNS and CDR2 SASEGT come from the germline V gene. V lost 2 bases, J lost 4 bases, and 6 bases stayed unmatched.

This clone was counted only a few times. The chain combines TRBV7-8 with TRBJ2-7; 7 positions match TRBD1. V lost 3 bases to trimming and J lost 3 bases; unmatched junction nucleotides: 8. The germline CDR1 and CDR2 sequences are SGHVS and FQNEAQ. The CDR3 extends over 15 amino acids. The CDR3 loop reads CASSLGTEPLYEQYF. Here the CDR3 DNA reads TGTGCCAGCAGCTTGGGGACAGAACCACTCTACGAGCAGTACTTC. Variable domain in full (rest from reference TRBV7-8 and TRBJ2-7): GAGVSQSPRYKVAKRGQDVALRCDPISGHVSLFWYQQALGQGPEFLTYFQNEAQLDKSGLPSDRFFAERPEGSVSTLKIQRTQQEDSAVYLCASSLGTEPLYEQYFGPGTRLTVT.

CDR3 residues: CASSLAGGEALVPEAFF. Written as DNA, the CDR3 is TGTGCCAGCAGCTTAGCGGGCGGGGAGGCTTTGGTGCCTGAAGCTTTCTTT. The V and J genes are TRBV7-9 and TRBJ1-1; D is unclear. The CDR3 has 17 residues. Germline CDR1 and CDR2: SEHNR and FQNEAQ (reference sequence). With 0 bases removed from V and 6 bases from J, the gap between germline ends came to 20 bases. Drawing the rest from reference TRBV7-9 and TRBJ1-1, the complete variable domain is DTGVSQNPRHKITKRGQNVTFRCDPISEHNRLYWYRQTLGQGPEFLTYFQNEAQLEKSRLLSDRFSAERPKGSFSTLEIQRTEQGDSAMYLCASSLAGGEALVPEAFFGQGTRLTVV.

In this sample, this clone turned up once. The chain has TRBV15 and TRBJ1-2; no reliable D call. V was cut by 0 bases and J by 4 bases, with 12 bases left in between. The germline CDR1 and CDR2 sequences are LNHNV and YYDKDF (reference sequence). The CDR3 consists of 15 residues. CDR3 nucleotide sequence: TGTGCCACCAGCAGAGATAGGTCTAGCGTCTATGGCTACACCTTC. Translation: CATSRDRSSVYGYTF.

This clone has more than one count but fewer than ten. This chain uses TRBV19 with TRBJ1-6; 8 nucleotides line up with TRBD1. V was clipped by 1 base and J by 10 bases; unmatched bases: 6. CDR3 length: 15 residues. Germline-derived CDR1 and CDR2 are LNHDA and SQIVND (reference sequence). The CDR3 sequence is CASSIGQGRGSPLHF. The CDR3 nucleotides are TGTGCCAGTAGTATAGGACAGGGGAGAGGATCACCCCTCCACTTT. The complete variable domain, with remaining parts taken from reference TRBV19 and TRBJ1-6, reads DGGITQSPKYLFRKEGQNVTLSCEQNLNHDAMYWYRQDPGQGLRLIYYSQIVNDFQKGDIAEGYSVSREKKESFPLTVTSAQKNPTAFYLCASSIGQGRGSPLHFGNGTRLTVT.

The chain uses TRBV6-5 and TRBJ2-2; TRBD2 is a possible D gene (5 bases). The ends were cut back, 1 base at V and 5 bases at J, with 8 bases in the middle. This CDR3 is built from 14 residues. Germline-derived CDR1 and CDR2 are MNHEY and SVGAGI. As DNA, the CDR3 is TGTGCCAGCAGTTACTATCGAGGGACCGGGGAGCTGTTTTTT. This sequence encodes CASSYYRGTGELFF.

The rearrangement links TRBV7-6 to TRBJ2-3, with TRBD2 identical over 7 bases. Trimming removed 11 bases from V and 6 bases from J; junction bases left unmatched: 11. Germline assignment: CDR1 SGHVS and CDR2 FNYEAQ. The CDR3 runs to 13 residues. The DNA for the CDR3 is TGTGCCGCCAGACAGAGCGGGGAGGATACGCAGTATTTT. It yields the protein CAARQSGEDTQYF.

V and J are TRBV18 and TRBJ2-2, with D perhaps matching TRBD2 (5 bases). In germline, CDR1 is KGHSH, CDR2 LQKENI. Trimming left V 5 bases short and J 5 bases short, with 15 bases between. The CDR3 has 15 amino acids. CDR3 sequence (DNA): TGTGCCAGCTCAGCAGACTATTCCGGGACCGGGGAGCTGTTTTTT. This gives the protein CASSADYSGTGELFF.

Only a few counts were recorded for this clone. V usage is TRBV6-6 and J usage is TRBJ2-7, with 11 bases identical to TRBD2. This CDR3 comprises 15 residues. With 7 bases clipped from V and 2 bases from J, the junction kept 7 bases outside the gene matches. CDR1 is MNHNY and CDR2 is SVGAGI in the germline V gene (reference sequence). CDR3 nucleotide sequence: TGTGCCAGCACCCTGGGGACTAGCGGCGCCTACGAGCAGTACTTC. It codes for CASTLGTSGAYEQYF.

The V gene is TRBV30, the J gene TRBJ2-2; the match to TRBD2 covers 7 bases. Germline CDR1 GTSNPN, CDR2 SVGIG (reference sequence). CDR3 size: 15 residues. J gave up 3 bases and V 4 bases, and 8 bases lay outside the gene matches. In DNA, the CDR3 is TGTGCCTGGACTAGCGGTAACGGGTACACCGGGGAGCTGTTTTTT. Translating gives CAWTSGNGYTGELFF. The entire variable domain, with the rest obtained from reference TRBV30 and TRBJ2-2, is as follows: SQTIHQWPATLVQPVGSPLSLECTVEGTSNPNLYWYRQAAGRGLQLLFYSVGIGQISSEVPQNLSASRPQDRQFILSSKKLLLSDSGFYLCAWTSGNGYTGELFFGEGSRLTVL.

This rearrangement joins TRBV11-3 to TRBJ2-1; perhaps TRBD2 as D (6 bases). V gave up 3 bases and J gave up 2 bases, with 11 bases separating them. Germline V gene data show CDR1 as SGHNT and CDR2 as YENEEA. CDR3 length equals 15 residues. CDR3 sequence reads: CASSLGGAPYNEQFF. The CDR3 nucleotides are TGTGCCAGCAGCTTGGGCGGGGCGCCCTACAATGAGCAGTTCTTC.

This clone was counted between two and nine times. This rearrangement joins TRBV28 to TRBJ1-1; TRBD1 might be the D (6 bases). The CDR3 contains 12 residues. Per germline, CDR1 MDHEN and CDR2 SYDVKM. Trimming left V 2 bases short and J 9 bases short, with 10 bases between. The CDR3: CASSLTGLKAFF. DNA for the CDR3: TGTGCCAGCAGTTTAACAGGGTTGAAAGCTTTCTTT.

The chain carries TRBV4-2 and TRBJ2-5, with 16 bases matching TRBD2. J was trimmed by 4 bases and V by 4 bases; bases with no gene match: 9. The CDR3 spans 18 residues. Germline V gene sequence: CDR1 LGHNA, CDR2 YNFKEQ. In DNA, the CDR3 is TGTGCCAGCAGCCTGGGACTAGCGGGAGGGATTATTCTAGAGACCCAGTACTTC. Its protein product is CASSLGLAGGIILETQYF.

To note about this clone: A read error may account for a junction end that differs from germline. V gene TRBV5-4 combines with J gene TRBJ1-2; 8 nucleotides line up with TRBD1. CDR3 length: 16 amino acids. The germline gives CDR1 SGHNT, CDR2 YYREEE (reference sequence). The CDR3 DNA reads as TGTACCAGCAGCTTGTGGCAGGGGGCCACGATCTATGGCTACACCTTC. This gives the protein CTSSLWQGATIYGYTF.

This sequence joins TRBV7-8 and TRBJ1-1; 7 nucleotides match TRBD1. Germline trimming cut 3 bases from V and 0 bases from J; bases unmatched to any gene: 1. This CDR3 is built from 14 residues. The germline CDR1 and CDR2 sequences are SGHVS and FQNEAQ. The CDR3 is CASSLGQLNTEAFF. In DNA, the CDR3 is TGTGCCAGCAGCTTGGGACAGCTGAACACTGAAGCTTTCTTT.

J is TRBJ2-5 and V is TRBV14, with D possibly being TRBD1 (5 bases). Germline CDR1 is SGHDN and CDR2 is FVKESK. This CDR3 has 16 residues. Trimming left V 1 base short and J 5 bases short, with 17 bases between. The CDR3 DNA is TGTGCCAGCAGCCAAGGTTATCCAGGGATGGAGGAGACCCAGTACTTC. This gives the protein CASSQGYPGMEETQYF.

In this sample, this clone turned up a few times. The V gene is TRBV7-6, the J gene TRBJ2-1, with D possibly being TRBD2 (6 bases). Germline loops: CDR1 SGHVS, CDR2 FNYEAQ. This CDR3 has 14 amino acids. V shed 5 bases and J shed 7 bases, with 15 bases lying between them. The CDR3 is CASSPSVTLNEQFF. CDR3 bases: TGTGCCAGCAGCCCTAGCGTAACCCTAAATGAGCAGTTCTTC.

The chain has TRBV27 and TRBJ2-7; D perhaps matches TRBD2 (6 bases). CDR3 size: 12 residues. Trimming pared 8 bases from V and 0 bases from J, leaving 8 bases between. In germline, CDR1 is MNHEY, CDR2 SMNVEV (reference sequence). Here the CDR3 reads CASGGTSYEQYF. The CDR3 region has the DNA TGTGCCAGCGGGGGGACCTCCTACGAGCAGTACTTC.

The genes are TRBV10-2 and TRBJ2-7; 10 bases are shared with TRBD2. Germline CDR1 is WSHSY and CDR2 is SAAADI. The CDR3 spans 16 residues. With V trimmed by 3 bases and J by 3 bases, 8 bases remained unmatched. The CDR3 nucleotides read TGCGCCAGCAGTGACTTGGCTAGCGGGAGTATCTACGAGCAGTACTTC. This translates into CASSDLASGSIYEQYF.

V is TRBV7-3 and J is TRBJ1-2; 10 nucleotides line up with TRBD1. With V trimmed by 5 bases and J by 3 bases, 12 bases remained unmatched. The CDR3 covers 17 residues. The germline V gene encodes CDR1 SGHTA and CDR2 FQGTGA. CDR3 coding DNA: TGTGCCAGCAGCCCCGATTCGGGACAGGGGTTCTACTATGGCTACACCTTC. This sequence encodes CASSPDSGQGFYYGYTF.

Only one count was recorded for this clone. The rearrangement uses TRBV5-1 and TRBJ2-7; TRBD1 matches at 8 bases. Germline loops: CDR1 SGHRS, CDR2 YFSETQ. Unmatched junction bases numbered 7, after V lost 6 bases and J lost 2 bases. The CDR3 is 14 residues long. The CDR3 protein is CASNVGQDAYEQYF. Here the CDR3 DNA reads TGCGCCAGCAACGTGGGACAGGACGCCTACGAGCAGTACTTC.

This clone was counted only a few times. The chain combines TRBV19 with TRBJ1-5; 9 bases align to TRBD1. CDR1 and CDR2 from the germline V gene are LNHDA and SQIVND (reference sequence). There are 13 residues in the CDR3. J lost 4 bases, V lost 6 bases, and 1 base had no gene match. The DNA of the CDR3 is TGTGCCAGTAGGGGGACAGGGAATCAGCCCCAGCATTTT. This gives the protein CASRGTGNQPQHF.

The gene calls are TRBV5-5 and TRBJ1-5; D gene ambiguous. This CDR3 is built from 14 residues. V was shortened by 1 base and J by 7 bases, with 12 bases between the two germline ends. Germline V gives CDR1 SGHKS, CDR2 YYEKEE (reference sequence). CDR3: CASSLTTAGQPQHF. DNA for the CDR3: TGTGCCAGCAGCTTGACAACGGCGGGGCAGCCCCAGCATTTT.